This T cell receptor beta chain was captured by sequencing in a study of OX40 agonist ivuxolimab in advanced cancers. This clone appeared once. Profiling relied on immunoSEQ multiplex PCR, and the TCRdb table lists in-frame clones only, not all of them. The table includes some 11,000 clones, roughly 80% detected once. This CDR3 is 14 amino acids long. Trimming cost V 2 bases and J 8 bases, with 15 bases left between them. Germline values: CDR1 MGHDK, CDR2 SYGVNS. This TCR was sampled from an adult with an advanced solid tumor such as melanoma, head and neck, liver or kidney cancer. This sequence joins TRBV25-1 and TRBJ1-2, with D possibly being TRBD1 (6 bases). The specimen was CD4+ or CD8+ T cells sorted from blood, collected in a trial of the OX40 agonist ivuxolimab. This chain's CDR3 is CASSEPTGLGGYTF. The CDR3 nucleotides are TGTGCCAGCAGTGAACCCACAGGGTTGGGCGGCTACACCTTC.